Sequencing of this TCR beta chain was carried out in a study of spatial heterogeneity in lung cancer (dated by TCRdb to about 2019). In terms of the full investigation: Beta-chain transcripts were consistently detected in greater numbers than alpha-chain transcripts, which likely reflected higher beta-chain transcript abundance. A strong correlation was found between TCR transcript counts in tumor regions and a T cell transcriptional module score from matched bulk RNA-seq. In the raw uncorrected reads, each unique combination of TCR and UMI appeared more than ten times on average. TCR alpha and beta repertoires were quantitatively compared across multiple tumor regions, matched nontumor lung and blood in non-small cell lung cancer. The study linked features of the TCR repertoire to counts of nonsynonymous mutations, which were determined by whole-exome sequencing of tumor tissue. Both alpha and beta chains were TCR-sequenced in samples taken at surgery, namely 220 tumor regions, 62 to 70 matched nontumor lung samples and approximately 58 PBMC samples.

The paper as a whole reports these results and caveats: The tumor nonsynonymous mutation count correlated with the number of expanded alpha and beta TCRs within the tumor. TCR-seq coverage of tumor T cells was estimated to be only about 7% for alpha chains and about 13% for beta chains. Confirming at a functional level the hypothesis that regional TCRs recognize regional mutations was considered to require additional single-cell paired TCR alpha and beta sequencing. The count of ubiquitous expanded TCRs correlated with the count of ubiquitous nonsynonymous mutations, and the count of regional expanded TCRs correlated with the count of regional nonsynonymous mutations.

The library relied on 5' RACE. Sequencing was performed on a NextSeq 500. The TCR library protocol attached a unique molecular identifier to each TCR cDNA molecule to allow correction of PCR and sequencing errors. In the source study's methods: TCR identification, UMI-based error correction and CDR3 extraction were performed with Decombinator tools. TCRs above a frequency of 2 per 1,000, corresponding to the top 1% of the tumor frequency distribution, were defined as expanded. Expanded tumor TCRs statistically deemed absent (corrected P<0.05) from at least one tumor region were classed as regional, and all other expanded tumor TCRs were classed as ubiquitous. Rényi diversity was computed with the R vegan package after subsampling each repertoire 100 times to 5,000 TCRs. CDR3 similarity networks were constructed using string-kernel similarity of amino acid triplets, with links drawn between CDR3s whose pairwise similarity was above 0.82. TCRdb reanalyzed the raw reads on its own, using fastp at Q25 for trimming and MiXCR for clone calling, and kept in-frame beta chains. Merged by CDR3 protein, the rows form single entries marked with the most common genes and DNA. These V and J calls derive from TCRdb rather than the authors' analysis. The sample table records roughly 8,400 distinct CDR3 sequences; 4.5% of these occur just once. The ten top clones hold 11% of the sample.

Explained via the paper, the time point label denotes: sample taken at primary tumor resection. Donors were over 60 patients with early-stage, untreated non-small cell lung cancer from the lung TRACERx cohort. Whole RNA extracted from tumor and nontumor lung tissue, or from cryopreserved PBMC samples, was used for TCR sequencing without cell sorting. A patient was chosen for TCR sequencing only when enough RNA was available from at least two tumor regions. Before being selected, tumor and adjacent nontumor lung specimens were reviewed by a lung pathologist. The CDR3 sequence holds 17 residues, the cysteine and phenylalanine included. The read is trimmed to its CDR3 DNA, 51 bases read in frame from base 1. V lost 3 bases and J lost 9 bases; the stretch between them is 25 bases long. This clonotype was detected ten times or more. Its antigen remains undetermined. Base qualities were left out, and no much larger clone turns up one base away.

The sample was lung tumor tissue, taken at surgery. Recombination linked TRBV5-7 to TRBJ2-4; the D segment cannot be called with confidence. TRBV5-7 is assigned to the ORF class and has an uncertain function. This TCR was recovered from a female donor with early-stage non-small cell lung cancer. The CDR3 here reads CASSSPICVQYNCIQYF. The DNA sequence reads TGTGCCAGCAGCTCCCCAATATGTGTCCAGTATAATTGCATTCAGTACTTC.